This T cell receptor (beta chain) was sequenced for a study of shared clonotypes between healthy human individuals. Overall study context: There were three CD4 naive, three CD4 memory, two CD8 naive and one CD8 memory plates per donor.

Cells designated naive CD8 were CD45RO-negative and were positively selected for CCR7, with terminally differentiated effector memory CD45RA+ cells excluded. Broader study findings: Some clonotypes were shared by all four sorted-subset donors, while others were not shared. The non-shared ones had lower generation probabilities than the shared ones.

For this clone: Its specificity is unknown.

Clones were read by immunoSEQ multiplex PCR, and TCRdb kept only the in-frame ones, dropping some. The data hold about 2.2 million clones, with around 93% observed a single time. Germline lookup yields CDR1 ENHRY and CDR2 SYGVKD. V lost 4 bases, J lost 8 bases, and 14 bases stayed unmatched. This CDR3 comprises 17 residues. The TCR sequence derives from a man aged 18-30 years in good health. Some clones in this sample may be carry-over from other donors' samples. Source material: naive CD8+ T cells from PBMCs. J is TRBJ2-3 and V is TRBV10-3; 11 bases align to TRBD1. CDR3 DNA sequence: TGTGCCATCAGTGGCCCCCGGACAGGGGGCGGTCCGGGTACGCAGTATTTT. This encodes CAISGPRTGGGPGTQYF.